This T cell receptor (beta chain) was sequenced in a study of blood T cell repertoires in COVID-19. About the study: Donors in the United States, Italy and Spain gave samples during acute or convalescent COVID-19.

TCRdb keeps only in-frame clones here, not all; method: immunoSEQ multiplex PCR. The data show over 200,000 clones, around 86% seen once. The germline gives CDR1 LNHDA, CDR2 SQIVND (reference sequence). The germline V and J ends were trimmed by 5 bases and 4 bases, with 11 bases remaining between them. The CDR3 consists of 13 residues. Material for sequencing was peripheral blood. This receptor was taken from a human donor in a cohort sampled during active COVID-19. The chain links TRBV19 to TRBJ1-1, with D perhaps matching TRBD1 (5 bases). CDR3 sequence reads: CASSSGWGTEAFF. The DNA of the CDR3 is TGTGCCAGTAGTTCAGGGTGGGGCACTGAAGCTTTCTTT.